Shown below are 4 T cell receptor beta chains from a single sample sequenced in a study of graft-versus-host responses after intestinal transplantation (dated by TCRdb to the early 2020s). Libraries were prepared through the immunoSEQ multiplex PCR assay. The table comes from immuneACCESS by way of TCRdb, which keeps in-frame sequences with V and J called. Part of the clones is missing from these tables; in studies checked, under half for an unresolved V gene and the rest for unknown reasons. For this sample there are roughly 90,000 clones; approximately 90% appear just once. The top ten constitute 0.28% of the sample. These receptors' targets are unknown. The time point label corresponds to: cells obtained before transplantation from donor or recipient. Sequencing was performed on unstimulated CD4+ T cells sorted from spleen or lymph node cells, taken before transplant. The receptors derive from a human donor who was the organ donor for an intestinal transplant.

This sequence joins TRBV2 and TRBJ2-7, with 9 nucleotides matching TRBD2. Germline CDR1 is SNHLY and CDR2 is FYNNEI. With V trimmed by 8 bases and J by 4 bases, 12 bases remained unmatched. The CDR3 totals 15 residues. The CDR3 DNA sequence: TGTGCCAGCTCAGGGAGGGTAGCGGGGGTGTACGAGCAGTACTTC. Amino acids: CASSGRVAGVYEQYF.

The genes are TRBV5-5 and TRBJ2-3; 7 bases agree with TRBD1. The CDR3 has 15 amino acids. Germline V CDR1 and CDR2: SGHKS, YYEKEE (reference sequence). Trimming took 4 bases from V and 3 from J; bases not matched to a gene: 8. The CDR3 DNA reads as TGTGCCAGCAGCCGCCTACAGGGGAGAACAGATACGCAGTATTTT. Protein product: CASSRLQGRTDTQYF. The complete variable domain, with remaining parts taken from reference TRBV5-5 and TRBJ2-3, reads DAGVTQSPTHLIKTRGQQVTLRCSPISGHKSVSWYQQVLGQGPQFIFQYYEKEERGRGNFPDRFSARQFPNYSSELNVNALLLGDSALYLCASSRLQGRTDTQYFGPGTRLTVL.

The chain combines TRBV7-2 with TRBJ2-3; 7 bases line up with TRBD2. CDR3 size: 15 residues. V shed 7 bases and J 8 bases; nucleotides not matched to a gene: 15. From germline, CDR1 is SGHTA and CDR2 FQGNSA. This chain's CDR3 is CASTPGLPGDFTQYF. The CDR3 DNA reads as TGTGCCAGCACCCCGGGACTACCCGGGGACTTTACGCAGTATTTT. Together with reference TRBV7-2 and TRBJ2-3, the CDR3 gives the full variable domain: GAGVSQSPSNKVTEKGKDVELRCDPISGHTALYWYRQSLGQGLEFLIYFQGNSAPDKSGLPSDRFSAERTGGSVSTLTIQRTQQEDSAVYLCASTPGLPGDFTQYFGPGTRLTVL.

This clone was recorded only once. The chain couples TRBV5-5 to TRBJ2-5; D is possibly TRBD1 (6 bases). CDR1 is SGHKS and CDR2 is YYEKEE in the germline V gene (reference sequence). This CDR3 has 13 amino acids. Trimming took 2 bases from V and 5 from J, leaving 10 bases between them. CDR3 amino acids: CASSFWTVETQYF. The CDR3 bases are TGTGCCAGCAGCTTCTGGACAGTTGAGACCCAGTACTTC.